A selection of T cell receptor beta chains follows, all from one sample in a study of blood T cell repertoires in COVID-19. Assay: immunoSEQ multiplex PCR; the TCRdb copy retains only in-frame clones and omits some. Of about 47,000 clones in the sample, approximately 84% were seen once. Material: peripheral blood. Receptor source: a middle-aged man with acute or convalescent COVID-19. The CDR3 runs from the conserved cysteine through the conserved F or W. D genes are given only for firm matches. Expanded clones are given a class, and other clones once, few, many or no size at all.

DNA | CDR3 | V | D | size | J
TGTGCCAGCAGCTTCTCAGGGCCTATGAACACTGAAGCTTTCTTT | CASSFSGPMNTEAFF | TRBV11-2 | NA | NA | TRBJ1-1
TGTGCCAGCAGTTTACTGGGAGGCCCCCTCCACTTT | CASSLLGGPLHF | TRBV12-3/TRBV12-4 | NA | NA | TRBJ1-6
TGTGCCATCACCCCAGACAGGCTGAACACTGAAGCTTTCTTT | CAITPDRLNTEAFF | TRBV10-3 | NA | NA | TRBJ1-1
TGTGCCAGCAGCGTTCTTAGCAATGAGCAGTTCTTC | CASSVLSNEQFF | TRBV12-3/TRBV12-4 | NA | NA | TRBJ2-1
TGTGCCAGTAGTATAGATCGGTACGGCTACACCTTC | CASSIDRYGYTF | TRBV19 | NA | once | TRBJ1-2
TGTGCCAGCAGCCGGATTTTCGGCTGGAGAGGGCGGGAGGGAGATACGCAGTATTTT | CASSRIFGWRGREGDTQYF | TRBV11-2 | TRBD2 | NA | TRBJ2-3
TGTGCCAGCAGCTTGGCCGGGGGCAATCAGCCCCAGCATTTT | CASSLAGGNQPQHF | TRBV5-4 | NA | NA | TRBJ1-5
TGTGCCATCAGTGAGTCGGGACAGGCAACAGGCACTGAAGCTTTCTTT | CAISESGQATGTEAFF | TRBV10-3 | TRBD1 | NA | TRBJ1-1
TGTGCCAGCAGCTTAGGGTGGCAGGGGGCTTACGAGCAGTACTTC | CASSLGWQGAYEQYF | TRBV7-9 | TRBD1 | NA | TRBJ2-7
TGTGCCAGCAGCCAAGGGGGGGGGCGACAAGAGACCCAGTACTTC | CASSQGGGRQETQYF | TRBV3-1/TRBV3-2 | NA | few | TRBJ2-5
TGTGCCAGCAGCCAAGAGGGGCAGCGGGGATTTGGGGAGACCCAGTACTTC | CASSQEGQRGFGETQYF | TRBV4-2 | TRBD2 | NA | TRBJ2-5